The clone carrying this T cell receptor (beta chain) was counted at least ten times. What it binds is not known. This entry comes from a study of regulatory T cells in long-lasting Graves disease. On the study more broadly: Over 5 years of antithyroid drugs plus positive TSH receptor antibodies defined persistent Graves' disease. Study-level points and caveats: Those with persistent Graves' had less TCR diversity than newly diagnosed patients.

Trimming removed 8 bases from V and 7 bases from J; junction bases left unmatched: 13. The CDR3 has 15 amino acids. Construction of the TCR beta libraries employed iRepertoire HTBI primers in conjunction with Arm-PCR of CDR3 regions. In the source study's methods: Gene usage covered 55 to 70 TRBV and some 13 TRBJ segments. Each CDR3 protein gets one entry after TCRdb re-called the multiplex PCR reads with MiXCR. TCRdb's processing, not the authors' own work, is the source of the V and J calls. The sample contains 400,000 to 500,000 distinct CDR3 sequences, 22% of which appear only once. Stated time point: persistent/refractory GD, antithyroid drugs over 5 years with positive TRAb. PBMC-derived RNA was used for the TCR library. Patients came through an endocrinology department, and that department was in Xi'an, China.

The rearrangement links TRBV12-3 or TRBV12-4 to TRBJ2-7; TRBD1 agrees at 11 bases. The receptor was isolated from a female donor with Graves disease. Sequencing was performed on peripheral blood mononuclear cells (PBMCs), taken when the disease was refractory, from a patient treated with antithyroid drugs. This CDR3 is CASSPSGTGGMEQYF. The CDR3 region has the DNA TGTGCCAGCTCACCCTCCGGGACAGGGGGAATGGAGCAGTACTTC.